This TCR beta chain was recorded in a study of T cell changes during pregnancy in multiple sclerosis. The protocol was immunoSEQ multiplex PCR, while the TCRdb copy is restricted to in-frame clones and leaves out a portion. Altogether 54,000 or so clones are present, 90% to 95% being singletons, with the ten largest covering roughly 0.35%. V was trimmed by 5 bases and J by 0 bases, leaving 11 bases between them. The germline CDR1 and CDR2 sequences are MNHEY and SVGAGI. The CDR3 totals 15 residues. The sequence derives from a female donor with multiple sclerosis, enrolled in a pregnancy study. V gene TRBV6-5 combines with J gene TRBJ2-1; D uncertain. The input for sequencing was CD4+ T cells from peripheral blood mononuclear cells, taken before pregnancy. Here the CDR3 DNA reads TGTGCCAGCAGTACGACTGGTCTCTCCTACAATGAGCAGTTCTTC. It codes for CASSTTGLSYNEQFF.